These 7 T cell receptor beta chains originate from one sample sequenced in a study of human T cells and chemical hapten exposure. TCRdb called the RACE reads again in MiXCR, with one record for every CDR3 protein. Among about 37,000 distinct CDR3 sequences listed, approximately 5% were seen once. Time point here: healthy volunteer bleed at 6 weeks. The template was total RNA from unfractionated whole blood. The sample taken for sequencing was whole blood. These receptor sequences come from a human donor in good health. Some clones in this sample may be carry-over from other donors' samples.

Many counts were recorded for this clonotype. This chain links TRBV30 with TRBJ1-1, with D unresolved. From germline, CDR1 is GTSNPN and CDR2 SVGIG (reference sequence). Trimming took off 2 bases at V and 4 bases at J, with 11 bases between the two ends. This CDR3 has 13 amino acids. The CDR3 loop is CAWSRGYRTEAFF. In DNA, the CDR3 is TGTGCCTGGAGTCGGGGTTATCGCACTGAAGCTTTCTTT.

The sample holds many counts of this clonotype. The chain joins TRBV25-1 to TRBJ2-5; 7 bases match TRBD1. V trimming: 3 bases; J trimming: 2 bases; junction bases outside the gene matches: 6. The CDR3 loop spans 15 amino acids. Germline lookup yields CDR1 MGHDK and CDR2 SYGVNS. DNA for the CDR3: TGTGCCAGCAGTGATACTAGGACAGGACAAGAGACCCAGTACTTC. Translation: CASSDTRTGQETQYF. The full variable domain, with the rest looked up from reference TRBV25-1 and TRBJ2-5, is EADIYQTPRYLVIGTGKKITLECSQTMGHDKMYWYQQDPGMELHLIHYSYGVNSTEKGDLSSESTVSRIRTEHFPLTLESARPSHTSQYLCASSDTRTGQETQYFGPGTRLLVL.

Details on this clonotype: Just one base apart from a much larger clone, this may be a read error. This chain joins TRBV7-9 and TRBJ2-1, with 7 bases fitting TRBD1. The germline gives CDR1 SEHNR, CDR2 FQNEAQ (reference sequence). The CDR3 consists of 15 residues. V lost 7 bases, J lost 6 bases, and 12 bases stayed unmatched. The CDR3 is CASITPGQCINEQFF. CDR3 bases: TGTGCCAGCATTACCCCGGGACAGTGTATCAATGAGCAGTTCTTC.

This clonotype was detected ten times or more. This chain uses TRBV18 with TRBJ2-5; 8 bases line up with TRBD2. Germline V gene lookup returns CDR1 KGHSH and CDR2 LQKENI. CDR3 length equals 15 residues. The J segment lost 1 base and the V segment lost 6 bases, leaving 7 bases of the junction unmatched. This chain's CDR3 is CASSRLAGFQETQYF. The CDR3 bases are TGTGCCAGCTCCCGTCTAGCGGGCTTCCAAGAGACCCAGTACTTC.

This clonotype was observed many times. The chain has TRBV5-1 and TRBJ1-2; D is perhaps TRBD1 (6 bases). Trimming cost V 4 bases and J 3 bases, with 13 bases left between them. This CDR3 contains 14 residues. Germline V gene sequence: CDR1 SGHRS, CDR2 YFSETQ. The CDR3 nucleotides read TGCGCCAGCAGCCCCGCGAGGGGGTACTATGGCTACACCTTC. It translates to CASSPARGYYGYTF.

With regard to this clonotype: This could be a read error, since a much larger clone is one nucleotide away. The rearrangement uses TRBV5-1 and TRBJ2-7; 8 bases are a match to TRBD1. Germline lookup yields CDR1 SGHRS and CDR2 YFSETQ. With V trimmed by 3 bases and J by 5 bases, 10 bases remained unmatched. The CDR3 consists of 15 residues. CDR3 coding DNA: TGCGCCAGCAGCTCCGGACAGGGAGGTTACAACGAGCAGTACTTC. Its protein is CASSSGQGGYNEQYF.

This clonotype was seen repeatedly, ten times or more. The V call is TRBV20-1, the J call TRBJ2-1; weak D call: TRBD1 (5 bases). CDR1 and CDR2 from the germline V gene are DFQATT and SNEGSKA (reference sequence). The length of the CDR3 is 15 residues. Trimming pared 2 bases from V and 2 bases from J, leaving 13 bases between. The CDR3: CSARHRQLTYNEQFF. The CDR3 nucleotides read TGCAGTGCTAGACACAGGCAATTAACCTACAATGAGCAGTTCTTC.